Each of the 20 T cell receptor beta chains below was sequenced from the same sample in a study of ipilimumab plus nivolumab after autologous stem cell transplantation. Assay used: immunoSEQ multiplex PCR; TCRdb lists only in-frame clones, some missing. The repertoire holds 17,000 or so clones, with approximately 71% as singletons. This sample comprised PBMCs, obtained in a trial of ipilimumab plus nivolumab as post-transplant consolidation. The receptors here all came from a male donor with diffuse large B-cell lymphoma.

This CDR3 is CASSLERARDQETQYF. CDR3 bases: TGTGCCAGCAGCTTAGAGCGGGCTCGGGACCAAGAGACCCAGTACTTC. This chain connects TRBV7-2 to TRBJ2-5; D may be TRBD2 (6 bases). This CDR3 is 16 amino acids long. V dropped 1 base and J dropped 0 bases, with 12 bases sitting between them. CDR1 is SGHTA and CDR2 is FQGNSA in the germline V gene.

This clone is judged large. This chain joins TRBV12-5 and TRBJ1-1; D is unresolved. Germline CDR1 reads LGHNT; CDR2 reads FRNRAP. The CDR3 is 13 residues long. V was clipped by 6 bases and J by 4 bases, with 12 bases between them. The CDR3 is CASGPNMATEAFF. CDR3 DNA: TGTGCTAGTGGCCCCAATATGGCCACTGAAGCTTTCTTT.

The CDR3 loop is CASSVSPDRVQNYGYTF. DNA of the CDR3: TGTGCCAGCAGCGTCTCCCCGGACAGGGTTCAGAACTATGGCTACACCTTC. The chain has TRBV27 and TRBJ1-2, with 8 bases matching TRBD1. The trim removed 6 bases at V and 2 bases at J, leaving 14 bases unmatched. The CDR3 length is 17 residues. Germline-derived CDR1 and CDR2 are MNHEY and SMNVEV (reference sequence).

There are a few counts of this clone. The CDR3 DNA is TGTGCCAGCAGCCCGTACGGGGACGAGCAGTACTTC. Encoded protein: CASSPYGDEQYF. The chain uses TRBV11-3 and TRBJ2-7, with a tentative D call TRBD2 (5 bases). The CDR3 is 12 residues long. Trimming left V 5 bases short and J 5 bases short, with 10 bases between. Germline V gives CDR1 SGHNT, CDR2 YENEEA.

This sequence joins TRBV5-1 and TRBJ2-3; TRBD2 is a possible D gene (5 bases). The V end was cut by 7 bases, the J end by 3 bases, with 15 bases between. CDR1 and CDR2 from the germline V gene are SGHRS and YFSETQ. The CDR3 consists of 14 residues. CDR3 protein: CASASGVGTDTQYF. DNA for the CDR3: TGCGCCAGCGCCTCCGGGGTCGGAACAGATACGCAGTATTTT.

This chain joins TRBV19 and TRBJ2-3; TRBD2 might be the D (6 bases). CDR1 LNHDA and CDR2 SQIVND come from the germline V gene (reference sequence). V was clipped by 5 bases and J by 2 bases, with 11 bases between them. This CDR3 is built from 14 residues. The CDR3 DNA reads as TGTGCCAGTAGTCCCCGGGACTTCACAGATACGCAGTATTTT. Residues: CASSPRDFTDTQYF.

The chain carries TRBV27 and TRBJ2-2, with no clear D. CDR3 length: 16 amino acids. The germline V and J ends were trimmed by 1 base and 5 bases, with 14 bases remaining between them. Germline assignment: CDR1 MNHEY and CDR2 SMNVEV (reference sequence). CDR3 DNA sequence: TGTGCCAGCAGTTTATACGGACGGCCAGCGACCGGGGAGCTGTTTTTT. Protein: CASSLYGRPATGELFF.

The chain joins TRBV13 to TRBJ2-2; 13 bases are shared with TRBD2. The CDR3 length is 18 residues. Germline values: CDR1 PRHDT, CDR2 FYEKMQ (reference sequence). V shed 4 bases and J 0 bases; nucleotides not matched to a gene: 5. CDR3 sequence reads: CASSSPLAGGANTGELFF. In DNA form, the CDR3 reads TGTGCCAGCAGCTCACCACTAGCGGGGGGGGCGAACACCGGGGAGCTGTTTTTT.

DNA for the CDR3: TGTGCCAGCAGCTTGGGGACAGCGGCTGAAGCTTTCTTT. Amino acid sequence: CASSLGTAAEAFF. This rearrangement joins TRBV5-4 to TRBJ1-1; TRBD1 is a possible D gene (6 bases). This CDR3 region has 13 residues. The ends were cut back, 0 bases at V and 6 bases at J, with 9 bases in the middle. Germline CDR1 reads SGHNT; CDR2 reads YYREEE (reference sequence).

This chain uses TRBV5-1 with TRBJ2-7; D might be TRBD2 (6 bases). V was cut by 4 bases and J by 1 base, with 21 bases left in between. In germline, CDR1 is SGHRS, CDR2 YFSETQ. The CDR3 is 17 residues long. CDR3 region: CASSRGYEGPKSYEQYF. The CDR3 nucleotides are TGCGCCAGCAGCCGGGGGTATGAGGGGCCTAAATCCTACGAGCAGTACTTC.

The chain carries TRBV29-1 and TRBJ1-1, with D perhaps TRBD1 (6 bases). Trimming took 6 bases from V and 0 from J, leaving 8 bases between them. Germline V lookup: CDR1 SQVTM, CDR2 ANQGSEA. The CDR3 extends over 12 amino acids. The CDR3 is CSVTGMNTEAFF. The CDR3 coding sequence is TGCAGCGTGACAGGAATGAACACTGAAGCTTTCTTT.

J is TRBJ2-1 and V is TRBV11-1; D gene unclear. Trimming shortened V by 5 bases and J by 8 bases, and 10 bases separated the two germline ends. Germline V gives CDR1 SGHAT, CDR2 FQDESV (reference sequence). The CDR3 is made up of 12 amino acids. CDR3 DNA sequence: TGTGCCAGCAGCCTCAGTATAGATGAGCAGTTCTTC. It yields the protein CASSLSIDEQFF.

V and J are TRBV5-8 and TRBJ2-2; perhaps D is TRBD1 or TRBD2 (5 bases each). V dropped 3 bases and J dropped 6 bases, with 18 bases sitting between them. Germline V CDR1 and CDR2: SGHTS, YDEGEE. This CDR3 contains 16 residues. CDR3 protein: CASSWAGTTIPGELFF. Here the CDR3 DNA reads TGTGCCAGCAGCTGGGCCGGGACCACCATCCCCGGGGAGCTGTTTTTT.

The rearrangement uses TRBV2 and TRBJ1-6; no firm D call. CDR1 SNHLY and CDR2 FYNNEI come from the germline V gene. This CDR3 comprises 15 residues. V was shortened by 4 bases and J by 7 bases, with 14 bases between the two germline ends. The CDR3 DNA reads TGTGCCAGCAGTGGAAAAGTAGGGAGGAATTCACCCCTCCACTTT. This translates into CASSGKVGRNSPLHF.

The J gene is TRBJ1-4, the V gene TRBV5-1, with TRBD1 identical over 7 bases. The CDR3 runs to 13 residues. Trimming took 1 base from V and 7 from J; bases not matched to a gene: 1. CDR1 SGHRS and CDR2 YFSETQ come from the germline V gene. The CDR3 region is CASSLNRGEKLFF. The CDR3 nucleotides read TGCGCCAGCAGCTTGAACAGGGGTGAAAAACTGTTTTTT.

This sequence joins TRBV5-6 and TRBJ2-1, with a tentative D call TRBD2 (6 bases). V lost 7 bases to trimming and J lost 8 bases, with 10 bases between them. Germline CDR1 SGHDT, CDR2 YYEEEE. The CDR3 is 11 amino acids. The CDR3 DNA reads as TGTGCCAGCGGAGGGATAGATGAGCAGTTCTTC. Translating gives CASGGIDEQFF.

The CDR3 protein is CASSLAAVSYNEQFF. The DNA of the CDR3 is TGCGCCAGCAGCTTGGCAGCGGTGTCCTACAATGAGCAGTTCTTC. J is TRBJ2-1 and V is TRBV5-1; tentative D call: TRBD2 (5 bases). Germline CDR1 reads SGHRS; CDR2 reads YFSETQ. This CDR3 contains 15 residues. Trimming pared 0 bases from V and 1 base from J, leaving 8 bases between.

The chain recombines TRBV5-4 with TRBJ1-4; 7 bases are a match to TRBD1. Unmatched junction bases numbered 7, after V lost 4 bases and J lost 4 bases. CDR3 length equals 15 residues. The germline gives CDR1 SGHNT, CDR2 YYREEE (reference sequence). The CDR3 nucleotides read TGTGCCAGCAGCCCGGGGGACAGTAGTAATGAAAAACTGTTTTTT. Its translation: CASSPGDSSNEKLFF.

The chain uses TRBV11-1 and TRBJ2-7; no definite D call. This CDR3 has 15 residues. V was cut by 4 bases and J by 0 bases, with 13 bases left in between. CDR1 SGHAT and CDR2 FQDESV come from the germline V gene (reference sequence). The CDR3 loop is CASSWDGLSSYEQYF. CDR3 nucleotide sequence: TGTGCCAGCAGCTGGGATGGATTGAGCTCCTACGAGCAGTACTTC.

The chain links TRBV27 to TRBJ1-1; D uncertain. CDR1 MNHEY and CDR2 SMNVEV come from the germline V gene (reference sequence). Trimming took off 6 bases at V and 1 base at J, with 12 bases between the two ends. The CDR3 is 14 residues long. CDR3 nucleotide sequence: TGTGCCAGCAGGCCTGTCCGGAGGAACACTGAAGCTTTCTTT. It translates to CASRPVRRNTEAFF.